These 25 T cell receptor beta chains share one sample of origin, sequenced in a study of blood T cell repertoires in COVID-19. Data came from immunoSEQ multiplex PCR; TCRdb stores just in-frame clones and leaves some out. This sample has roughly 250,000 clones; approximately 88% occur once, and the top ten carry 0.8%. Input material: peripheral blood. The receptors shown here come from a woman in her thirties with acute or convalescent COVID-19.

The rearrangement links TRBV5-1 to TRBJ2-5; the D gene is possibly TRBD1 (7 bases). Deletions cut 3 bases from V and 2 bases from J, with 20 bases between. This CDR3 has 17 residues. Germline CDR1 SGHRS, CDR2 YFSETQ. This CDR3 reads CASSSNRGDSKQETQYF. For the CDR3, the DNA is TGCGCCAGCAGCTCAAATAGGGGGGACAGTAAGCAAGAGACCCAGTACTTC.

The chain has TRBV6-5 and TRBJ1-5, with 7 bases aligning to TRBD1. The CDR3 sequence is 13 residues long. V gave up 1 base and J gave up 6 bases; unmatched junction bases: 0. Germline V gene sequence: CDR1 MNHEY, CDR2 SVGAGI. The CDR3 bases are TGTGCCAGCAGTTACTACAGGGGTCAGCCCCAGCATTTT. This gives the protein CASSYYRGQPQHF.

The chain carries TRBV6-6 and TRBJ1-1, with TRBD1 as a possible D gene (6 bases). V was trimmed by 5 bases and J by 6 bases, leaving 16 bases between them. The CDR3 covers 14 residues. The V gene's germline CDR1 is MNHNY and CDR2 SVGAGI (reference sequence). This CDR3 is CASSLPSNRAEAFF. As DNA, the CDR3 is TGTGCCAGCAGTCTTCCCTCTAACAGGGCTGAAGCTTTCTTT.

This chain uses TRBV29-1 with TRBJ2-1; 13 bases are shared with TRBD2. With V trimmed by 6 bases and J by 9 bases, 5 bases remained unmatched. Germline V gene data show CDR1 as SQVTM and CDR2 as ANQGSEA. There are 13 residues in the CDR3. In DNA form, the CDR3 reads TGCAGCGTCGGACTAGCGGGAGCACGTGAGCAGTTCTTC. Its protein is CSVGLAGAREQFF.

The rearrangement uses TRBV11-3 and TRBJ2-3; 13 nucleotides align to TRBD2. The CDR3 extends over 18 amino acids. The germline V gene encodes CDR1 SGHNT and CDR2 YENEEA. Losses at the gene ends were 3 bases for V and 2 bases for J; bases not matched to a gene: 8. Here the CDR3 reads CASSFLGTSGKHTDTQYF. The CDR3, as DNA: TGTGCCAGCAGCTTCTTGGGGACTAGCGGGAAACACACAGATACGCAGTATTTT.

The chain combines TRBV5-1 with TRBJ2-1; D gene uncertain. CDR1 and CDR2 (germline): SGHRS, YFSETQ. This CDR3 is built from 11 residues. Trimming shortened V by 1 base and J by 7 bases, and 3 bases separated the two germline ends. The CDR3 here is CASSLTNEQFF. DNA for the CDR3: TGCGCCAGCAGCTTGACTAATGAGCAGTTCTTC.

This CDR3 reads CASSPTRSGRLYEQYF. The CDR3 DNA follows: TGTGCCAGCTCACCTACCAGGAGCGGGAGGCTCTACGAGCAGTACTTC. V and J are TRBV18 and TRBJ2-7; the match to TRBD2 covers 9 bases. CDR3 size: 16 residues. V lost 3 bases to trimming and J lost 3 bases; unmatched junction nucleotides: 9. Germline CDR1 reads KGHSH; CDR2 reads LQKENI.

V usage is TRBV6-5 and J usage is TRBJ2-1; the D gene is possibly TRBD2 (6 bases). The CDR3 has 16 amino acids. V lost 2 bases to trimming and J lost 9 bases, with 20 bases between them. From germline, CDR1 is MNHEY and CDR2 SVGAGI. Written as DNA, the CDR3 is TGTGCCAGCAGTTACGCGGGACCGCCACTCGGTCGTGAGCAGTTCTTC. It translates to CASSYAGPPLGREQFF.

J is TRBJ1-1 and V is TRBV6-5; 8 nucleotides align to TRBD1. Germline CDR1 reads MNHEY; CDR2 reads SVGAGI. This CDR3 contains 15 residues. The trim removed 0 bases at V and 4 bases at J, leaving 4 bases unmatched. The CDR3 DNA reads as TGTGCCAGCAGTTACTCGACAGGGGTGGCCACTGAAGCTTTCTTT. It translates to CASSYSTGVATEAFF.

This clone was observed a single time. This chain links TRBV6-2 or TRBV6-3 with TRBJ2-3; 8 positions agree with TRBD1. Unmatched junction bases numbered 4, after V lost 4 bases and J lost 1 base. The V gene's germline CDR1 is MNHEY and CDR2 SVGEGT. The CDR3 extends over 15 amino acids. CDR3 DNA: TGTGCCAGCAGTTCGGGACAGGCTGGCACAGATACGCAGTATTTT. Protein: CASSSGQAGTDTQYF.

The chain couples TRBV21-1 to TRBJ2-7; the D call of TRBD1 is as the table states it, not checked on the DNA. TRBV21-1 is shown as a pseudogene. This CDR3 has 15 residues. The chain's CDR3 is CASSKVTGHSYEQYF. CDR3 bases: TGTGCCAGCAGCAAAGTAACAGGGCACTCCTACGAGCAGTACTTC.

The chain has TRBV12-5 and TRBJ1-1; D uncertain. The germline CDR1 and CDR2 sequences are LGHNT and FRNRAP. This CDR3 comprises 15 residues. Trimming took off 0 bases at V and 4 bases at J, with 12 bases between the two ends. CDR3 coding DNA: TGTGCTAGTGGTTTGGTACCGGGGTCTGGCACTGAAGCTTTCTTT. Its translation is CASGLVPGSGTEAFF.

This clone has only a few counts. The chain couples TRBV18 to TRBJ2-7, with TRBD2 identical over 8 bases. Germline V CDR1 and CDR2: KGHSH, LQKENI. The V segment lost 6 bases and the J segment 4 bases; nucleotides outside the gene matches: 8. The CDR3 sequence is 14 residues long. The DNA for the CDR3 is TGTGCCAGCTCGATTTCGGGAGGGAAGTACGAGCAGTACTTC. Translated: CASSISGGKYEQYF. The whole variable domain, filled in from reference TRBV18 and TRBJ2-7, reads NAGVMQNPRHLVRRRGQEARLRCSPMKGHSHVYWYRQLPEEGLKFMVYLQKENIIDESGMPKERFSAEFPKEGPSILRIQQVVRGDSAAYFCASSISGGKYEQYFGPGTRLTVT.

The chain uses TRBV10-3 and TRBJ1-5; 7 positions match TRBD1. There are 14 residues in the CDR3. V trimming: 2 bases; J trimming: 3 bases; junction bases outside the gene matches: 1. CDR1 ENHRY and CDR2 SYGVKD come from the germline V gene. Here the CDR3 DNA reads TGTGCCATCAGTGAGACAGGGGACAATCAGCCCCAGCATTTT. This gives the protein CAISETGDNQPQHF.

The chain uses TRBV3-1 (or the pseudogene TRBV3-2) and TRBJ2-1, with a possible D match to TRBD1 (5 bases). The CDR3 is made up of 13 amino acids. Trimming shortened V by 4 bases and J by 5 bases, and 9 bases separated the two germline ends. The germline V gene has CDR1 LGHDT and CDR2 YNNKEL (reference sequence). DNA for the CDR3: TGTGCCAGCAGCCTCCGGACAAACAATGAGCAGTTCTTC. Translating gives CASSLRTNNEQFF.

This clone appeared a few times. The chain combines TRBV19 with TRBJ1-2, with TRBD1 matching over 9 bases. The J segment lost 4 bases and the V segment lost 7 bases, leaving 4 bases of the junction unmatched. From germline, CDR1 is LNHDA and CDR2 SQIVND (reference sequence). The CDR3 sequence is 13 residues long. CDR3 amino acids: CASIGTGIYGYTF. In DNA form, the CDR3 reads TGTGCCAGTATCGGGACAGGGATCTATGGCTACACCTTC.

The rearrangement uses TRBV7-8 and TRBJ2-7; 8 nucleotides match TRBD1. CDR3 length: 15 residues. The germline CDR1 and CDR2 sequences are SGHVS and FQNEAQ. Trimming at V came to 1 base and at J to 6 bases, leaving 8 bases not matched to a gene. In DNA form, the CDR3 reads TGTGCCAGCAGCTTAGGGTCCCAGGGGGCAAGCGAGCAGTACTTC. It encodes CASSLGSQGASEQYF.

This chain's CDR3 is CASSMPSSGRSYNEQFF. As DNA, the CDR3 is TGTGCCAGTAGTATGCCTTCTAGCGGGAGATCCTACAATGAGCAGTTCTTC. This sequence joins TRBV19 and TRBJ2-1; 10 bases align to TRBD2. J lost 1 base, V lost 3 bases, and 6 bases had no gene match. Germline V lookup: CDR1 LNHDA, CDR2 SQIVND (reference sequence). This CDR3 comprises 17 residues.

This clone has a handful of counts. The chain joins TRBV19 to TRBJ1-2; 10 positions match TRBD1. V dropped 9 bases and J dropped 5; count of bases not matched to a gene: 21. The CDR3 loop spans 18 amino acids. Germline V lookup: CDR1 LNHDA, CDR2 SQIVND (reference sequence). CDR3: CASHSIGTGASPGYGYTF. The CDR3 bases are TGTGCCAGCCATAGTATAGGGACAGGGGCTTCGCCGGGGTATGGCTACACCTTC.

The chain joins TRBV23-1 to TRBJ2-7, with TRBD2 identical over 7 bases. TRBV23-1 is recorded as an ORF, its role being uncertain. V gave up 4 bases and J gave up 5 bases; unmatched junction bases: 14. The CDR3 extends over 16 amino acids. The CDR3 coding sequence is TGCGCCAGCAGTCGGGAGGGGTGTTACAGCCCGAACGAGCAGTACTTC. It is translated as CASSREGCYSPNEQYF.

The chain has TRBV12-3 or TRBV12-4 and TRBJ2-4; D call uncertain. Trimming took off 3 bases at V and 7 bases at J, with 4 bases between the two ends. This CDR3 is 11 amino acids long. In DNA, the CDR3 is TGTGCCAGCAGTTTGGAGAACATTCAGTACTTC. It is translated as CASSLENIQYF.

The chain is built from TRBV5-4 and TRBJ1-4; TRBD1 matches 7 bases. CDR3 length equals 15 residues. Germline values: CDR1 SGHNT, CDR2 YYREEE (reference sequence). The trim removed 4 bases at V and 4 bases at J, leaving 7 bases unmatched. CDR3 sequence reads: CASSRQDRFNEKLFF. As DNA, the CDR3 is TGTGCCAGCAGCCGTCAGGACAGGTTTAATGAAAAACTGTTTTTT.

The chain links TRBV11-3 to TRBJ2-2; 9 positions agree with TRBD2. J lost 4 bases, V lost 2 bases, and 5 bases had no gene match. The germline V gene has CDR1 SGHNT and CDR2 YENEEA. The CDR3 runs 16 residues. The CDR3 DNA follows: TGTGCCAGCAGCTTACGCCTAGCGGGAAGCACCGGGGAGCTGTTTTTT. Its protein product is CASSLRLAGSTGELFF.

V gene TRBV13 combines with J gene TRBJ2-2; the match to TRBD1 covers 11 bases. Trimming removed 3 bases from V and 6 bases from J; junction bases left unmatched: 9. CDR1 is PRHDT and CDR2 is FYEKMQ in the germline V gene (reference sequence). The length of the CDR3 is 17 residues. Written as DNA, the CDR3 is TGTGCCAGCAGCTTGGCCGGACAGGGGGCGTTTCCCGGGGAGCTGTTTTTT. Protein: CASSLAGQGAFPGELFF. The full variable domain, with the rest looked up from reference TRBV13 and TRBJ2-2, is AAGVIQSPRHLIKEKRETATLKCYPIPRHDTVYWYQQGPGQDPQFLISFYEKMQSDKGSIPDRFSAQQFSDYHSELNMSSLELGDSALYFCASSLAGQGAFPGELFFGEGSRLTVL.

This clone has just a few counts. The CDR3 region has the DNA TGTGCCAGCAGTGATTCGACTGCTCACCCCACAGATACGCAGTATTTT. The encoded protein is CASSDSTAHPTDTQYF. The chain links TRBV25-1 to TRBJ2-3; D is ambiguous. Trimming stripped 3 bases from V and 2 bases from J, with 15 bases between. The germline V gene encodes CDR1 MGHDK and CDR2 SYGVNS. The CDR3 consists of 16 residues.